A selection of T cell receptor beta chains follows, all from one sample in a study of shared clonotypes between healthy human individuals. TCRdb's copy holds only in-frame clones and misses some; the assay was immunoSEQ multiplex PCR. The sample lists over a million clones, 97% to 99% occurring once. The sequenced sample consisted of naive CD4+ T cells sorted from blood. The receptor set was obtained from a man between 25 and 39 years old in good health. Both conserved end residues are part of each CDR3. A D gene is named only where the DNA matches it firmly. Only some rows state a clone size, as once, few, many or a class for expanded clones.

. TRBD2 TRBJ2-1 TRBV5-1 TGCGCCAGCAGCCCTCGGACTAGCTTCGGCAATGAGCAGTTCTTC CASSPRTSFGNEQFF
. TRBD1 TRBJ1-2 TRBV5-1 TGCGCCAGCAGCCTCCGGTCCGGGACAGACTATGGCTACACCTTC CASSLRSGTDYGYTF
. . TRBJ1-3 TRBV5-1 TGCGCCAGCAGCCCATGGTCCGGGGGCAGTTCTGGAAACACCATATATTTT CASSPWSGGSSGNTIYF
. . TRBJ1-5 TRBV7-2 TGTGCCAGCAGCTTAGGAGGGGGAGGATGGAATCAGCCCCAGCATTTT CASSLGGGGWNQPQHF
. . TRBJ2-7 TRBV18 TGTGCCAGCTCACCCGGACAGACTACCGAGCGGTACTTC CASSPGQTTERYF
. . TRBJ2-1 TRBV10-3 TGTGCCATCAGTGGGTTGGGGCTTTACAATGAGCAGTTCTTC CAISGLGLYNEQFF
. TRBD1 TRBJ2-2 TRBV12-5 TGTGCTAGTGGTTTGGTACTGGGACAGGGGGCCTCCGGGGAGCTGTTTTTT CASGLVLGQGASGELFF
. TRBD2 TRBJ2-1 TRBV6-6 TGTGCCAGCAGTCAGGGACTAGCGGGGGAGCAGTTCTTC CASSQGLAGEQFF
. . TRBJ1-4 TRBV28 TGTGCCAGCACCACAGTCCTTAATGAAAAACTGTTTTTT CASTTVLNEKLFF
. TRBD2 TRBJ2-7 TRBV7-2 TGTGCCAGCAGCCTCCTAACTAGCGGAGGACTGTACGAGCAGTACTTC CASSLLTSGGLYEQYF
. . TRBJ2-1 TRBV7-2 TGTGCCAGCAGCTGGAAAGGCCTGGGCTCCTACAATGAGCAGTTCTTC CASSWKGLGSYNEQFF
. TRBD2 TRBJ2-5 TRBV18 TGTGCCAGCTCACCAGCGGGGGGCGGTGAGACCCAGTACTTC CASSPAGGGETQYF
. TRBD1 TRBJ1-1 TRBV18 TGTGCCAGCTCACCACCCCGGACAGGGTTTAGCAGCGAAGCTTTCTTT CASSPPRTGFSSEAFF
. . TRBJ2-3 TRBV7-9 TGTGCCAGCAGCTTTACGGGGGCCACAGATACGCAGTATTTT CASSFTGATDTQYF
once TRBD2 TRBJ2-1 TRBV5-1 TGCGCCAGCAGCTTGGCGTCTAGCGGATACAATGAGCAGTTCTTC CASSLASSGYNEQFF
. . TRBJ2-7 TRBV7-2 TGTGCCAGCAGCTTAGGGTGGACCCACTACGAGCAGTACTTC CASSLGWTHYEQYF
. TRBD2 TRBJ2-3 TRBV10-3 TGTGCCATCAGCCGCGCGACTAGCGGGAGTGGAGATACGCAGTATTTT CAISRATSGSGDTQYF
. TRBD2 TRBJ2-1 TRBV29-1 TGCAGCGTTGAACGTGGGAGGGCATACAATGAGCAGTTCTTC CSVERGRAYNEQFF
. . TRBJ2-7 TRBV14 TGTGCCAGCAGCCAACGGGGCGCCTACGAGCAGTACTTC CASSQRGAYEQYF
. . TRBJ2-7 TRBV9 TGTGCCAGCAGCGTAGCTACCCGGTCCGAGCAGTACTTC CASSVATRSEQYF
. . TRBJ1-5 TRBV30 TGTGCCTGGAGGGTTTCTAGGGGATGCCAGCCCCAGCATTTT CAWRVSRGCQPQHF
. TRBD1 TRBJ1-5 TRBV6-1 TGTGCCAGCAGTAGGGACAGGCCTACGGAGCCCCAGCATTTT CASSRDRPTEPQHF
once . TRBJ2-3 TRBV6-5 TGTGCCAGCAGTTACGGCGGTAGCAGATCCACAGATACGCAGTATTTT CASSYGGSRSTDTQYF
. TRBD1 TRBJ2-5 TRBV5-5 TGTGCCAGCAGCGCCATGACAGGGTGGGAGACCCAGTACTTC CASSAMTGWETQYF
. . TRBJ2-2 TRBV12-5 TGTGCTAGTGGTTTGGTACTTACAGCCGACACCGGGGAGCTGTTTTTT CASGLVLTADTGELFF
. . TRBJ1-1 TRBV28 TGTGCCAGCAGTTTAATCGGGGCGGTGCGGGCTTTCTTT CASSLIGAVRAFF
. TRBD2 TRBJ2-7 TRBV11-2 TGTGCCAGCAGCTCCAGACTAGCGGGGGAATACGAGCAGTACTTC CASSSRLAGEYEQYF
. . TRBJ1-1 TRBV18 TGTGCCAGCTCACCACCGAGTATCAGAAACACTGAAGCTTTCTTT CASSPPSIRNTEAFF
. TRBD2 TRBJ2-5 TRBV5-1 TGCGCCAGCAGCGGAACCACTAGCGGGAGGGCCGAGACCCAGTACTTC CASSGTTSGRAETQYF
. . TRBJ2-5 TRBV6-1 TGTGCCAGCACGATTTCGGGGGAAGAGACCCAGTACTTC CASTISGEETQYF
. TRBD1 TRBJ2-7 TRBV4-1 TGCGCCAGCAGCCAAGTACCCGGGACAGGGGCCGAGCAGTACTTC CASSQVPGTGAEQYF
. . TRBJ2-1 TRBV11-2 TGTGCCAGCAGCCGGGTGAGAAGGCACGATGAGCAGTTCTTC CASSRVRRHDEQFF
. TRBD1 TRBJ1-4 TRBV7-8 TGTGCCAGCAGCGCGTTACAGGGGTTAAATGAAAAACTGTTTTTT CASSALQGLNEKLFF
. TRBD2 TRBJ2-6 TRBV2 TGTGCCAGCAGGGGACTGCAGGGAGGGCCTGGGGCCAACGTCCTGACTTTC CASRGLQGGPGANVLTF
. TRBD1 TRBJ1-4 TRBV5-1 TGCGCCAGCAGCTTACAGGGGGCTTACGAAAAACTGTTTTTT CASSLQGAYEKLFF
. . TRBJ1-2 TRBV5-4 TGTGCCAGCAGCGGTCCATCGAACCGTAACTATGGCTACACCTTC CASSGPSNRNYGYTF
. TRBD1 TRBJ2-7 TRBV15 TGTGCCACCAGCAGAGTTCCGCGGCAGCTCCGGGACAGGGCCTTCGAGCAGTACTTC CATSRVPRQLRDRAFEQYF
. . TRBJ2-7 TRBV2 TGTGCCAGCAGTACCCGGGACACGATGACCTACGAGCAGTACTTC CASSTRDTMTYEQYF
. TRBD2 TRBJ2-3 TRBV7-3 TGTGCCAGCAGCCCCGAAGCGGGACCAGATACGCAGTATTTT CASSPEAGPDTQYF
few . TRBJ2-2 TRBV7-9 TGTGCCAGCAGAAACACCGGGGAGCTGTTTTTT CASRNTGELFF
. . TRBJ2-3 TRBV28 TGTGCCAGCAGCCCCAACACAGATACGCAGTATTTT CASSPNTDTQYF
. . TRBJ1-2 TRBV28 TGTGCCAGCCAAGCTAACTATGGCTACACCTTC CASQANYGYTF
. . TRBJ1-4 TRBV28 TGTGCCAGCAGTTCGCAGGGACTGCTTAATGAAAAACTGTTTTTT CASSSQGLLNEKLFF
. TRBD2 TRBJ2-3 TRBV18 TGTGCCAGCTCACCACCGGAGCGAGCGGGAGTTGCTGATACGCAGTATTTT CASSPPERAGVADTQYF
. . TRBJ2-2 TRBV10-3 TGTGCCATCAGTGACAGTGCGAACACCGGGGAGCTGTTTTTT CAISDSANTGELFF